Shown below are 22 T cell receptor beta chains from a single sample sequenced in a study of siplizumab effects on memory and regulatory T cells. TCRdb's copy holds only in-frame clones and misses some; the assay was immunoSEQ multiplex PCR. Of roughly 100,000 clones listed, roughly 90% are singletons. Input material: CD4+ T cells sorted from blood. Receptors originate from a human donor in good health.

This chain joins TRBV11-2 and TRBJ1-2, with D unresolved. The CDR3 has 14 residues. Trimming stripped 1 base from V and 4 bases from J, with 10 bases between. The germline gives CDR1 SGHAT, CDR2 FQNNGV. CDR3 DNA sequence: TGTGCCAGCAGCTTAGGGAGGGAATCCTATGGCTACACCTTC. Protein sequence: CASSLGRESYGYTF. Using reference TRBV11-2 and TRBJ1-2 for the parts outside the CDR3, the full variable domain is EAGVAQSPRYKIIEKRQSVAFWCNPISGHATLYWYQQILGQGPKLLIQFQNNGVVDDSQLPKDRFSAERLKGVDSTLKIQPAKLEDSAVYLCASSLGRESYGYTFGSGTRLTVV.

V usage is TRBV28 and J usage is TRBJ1-4; maybe TRBD1 (6 bases). This CDR3 contains 14 residues. V was trimmed by 3 bases and J by 8 bases, leaving 13 bases between them. Germline V gives CDR1 MDHEN, CDR2 SYDVKM. The CDR3 sequence: CASSFGGQAEKLFF. The CDR3 nucleotides read TGTGCCAGCAGTTTTGGGGGGCAGGCAGAAAAACTGTTTTTT. Together with reference TRBV28 and TRBJ1-4, the CDR3 gives the full variable domain: DVKVTQSSRYLVKRTGEKVFLECVQDMDHENMFWYRQDPGLGLRLIYFSYDVKMKEKGDIPEGYSVSREKKERFSLILESASTNQTSMYLCASSFGGQAEKLFFGSGTQLSVL.

The chain recombines TRBV7-2 with TRBJ2-6; D gene ambiguous. V shed 3 bases and J shed 1 base, with 10 bases lying between them. This CDR3 contains 16 residues. Germline assignment: CDR1 SGHTA and CDR2 FQGNSA. The CDR3 here is CASSFRAGSGANVLTF. The CDR3, as DNA: TGTGCCAGCAGCTTCCGAGCCGGATCTGGGGCCAACGTCCTGACTTTC. Full variable domain (missing parts from reference TRBV7-2 and TRBJ2-6): GAGVSQSPSNKVTEKGKDVELRCDPISGHTALYWYRQSLGQGLEFLIYFQGNSAPDKSGLPSDRFSAERTGGSVSTLTIQRTQQEDSAVYLCASSFRAGSGANVLTFGAGSRLTVL.

The chain recombines TRBV28 with TRBJ2-7, with a tentative D call TRBD2 (5 bases). Looked up from germline, CDR1 is MDHEN and CDR2 is SYDVKM. The CDR3 has 15 residues. The V end lost 2 bases, the J end lost 2 bases, and 13 bases lay between the germline ends. CDR3 in DNA: TGTGCCAGCAGTTTAACGGGGTCAGTAGCCTACGAGCAGTACTTC. It translates to CASSLTGSVAYEQYF.

V gene TRBV11-3 combines with J gene TRBJ2-1; the match to TRBD1 covers 8 bases. V dropped 0 bases and J dropped 8; count of bases not matched to a gene: 6. The germline V gene encodes CDR1 SGHNT and CDR2 YENEEA. This CDR3 has 15 residues. The CDR3 region has the DNA TGTGCCAGCAGCTTAGATTTCAGGGGGCGCGATGAGCAGTTCTTC. Its translation: CASSLDFRGRDEQFF.

CDR3 protein: CASREPGLSYGYTF. The CDR3 nucleotides are TGTGCCAGCAGAGAACCCGGACTCAGCTATGGCTACACCTTC. The chain couples TRBV6-6 to TRBJ1-2; D unclear. The CDR3 totals 14 residues. Germline CDR1 MNHNY, CDR2 SVGAGI (reference sequence). Deletions cut 6 bases from V and 4 bases from J, with 15 bases between.

J is TRBJ2-1 and V is TRBV6-4; TRBD2 matches at 10 bases. Trimming cost V 0 bases and J 1 base; bases outside gene matches: 6. The CDR3 has 18 residues. Germline CDR1 and CDR2: MRHNA and SNTAGT. The CDR3 DNA follows: TGTGCCAGCAGTGACTCGAGTCTAGCGGGAGTTTCCTACAATGAGCAGTTCTTC. It codes for CASSDSSLAGVSYNEQFF.

The genes are TRBV15 and TRBJ1-5; weak D call: TRBD1 (5 bases). Trimming took 8 bases from V and 7 from J, leaving 12 bases between them. In germline, CDR1 is LNHNV, CDR2 YYDKDF (reference sequence). This CDR3 is built from 12 residues. CDR3 residues: CATSRAGQPQHF. The CDR3 coding sequence is TGTGCCACCTCCAGGGCTGGACAGCCCCAGCATTTT.

V is TRBV5-1 and J is TRBJ2-5; maybe TRBD1 (6 bases). The V end was cut by 1 base, the J end by 3 bases, with 13 bases between. The CDR3 spans 15 residues. Germline CDR1 reads SGHRS; CDR2 reads YFSETQ. The CDR3 sequence is CASSLTGHREETQYF. CDR3 DNA sequence: TGCGCCAGCAGCTTGACGGGACACCGTGAAGAGACCCAGTACTTC.

CDR3 DNA: TGTGCCAGCAGCTTAGGGTTGATGGATGGCTACACCTTC. This codes for CASSLGLMDGYTF. The rearrangement joins TRBV11-2 to TRBJ1-2; D call uncertain. The V end lost 1 base, the J end lost 6 bases, and 9 bases lay between the germline ends. This CDR3 is built from 13 residues. Germline values: CDR1 SGHAT, CDR2 FQNNGV.

This rearrangement joins TRBV27 to TRBJ2-2; the D gene is possibly TRBD1 (5 bases). Trimming took 4 bases from V and 1 from J, leaving 13 bases between them. Germline assignment: CDR1 MNHEY and CDR2 SMNVEV (reference sequence). CDR3 length: 16 residues. The CDR3 DNA reads TGTGCCAGCAGTTACCGACAGAGCCGGAACACCGGGGAGCTGTTTTTT. Its protein is CASSYRQSRNTGELFF.

J is TRBJ2-2 and V is TRBV7-9, with D hard to call. Deletions cut 2 bases from V and 3 bases from J, with 13 bases between. The CDR3 has 16 residues. Germline V gene data show CDR1 as SEHNR and CDR2 as FQNEAQ (reference sequence). The CDR3 loop reads CASSLSVKGYTGELFF. In DNA, the CDR3 is TGTGCCAGCAGCTTATCTGTGAAAGGTTACACCGGGGAGCTGTTTTTT.

This clone was observed once. CDR3 nucleotide sequence: TGTGCCAGCAGTTACCGTTTCCTCAGGACAGGGGGCTTGGCCAAAAACATTCAGTACTTC. It translates to CASSYRFLRTGGLAKNIQYF. This rearrangement joins TRBV28 to TRBJ2-4; 11 positions match TRBD1. The germline V gene encodes CDR1 MDHEN and CDR2 SYDVKM. The trim removed 4 bases at V and 1 base at J, leaving 15 bases unmatched. This CDR3 is 20 amino acids long. The variable domain in full, completed from reference TRBV28 and TRBJ2-4, reads DVKVTQSSRYLVKRTGEKVFLECVQDMDHENMFWYRQDPGLGLRLIYFSYDVKMKEKGDIPEGYSVSREKKERFSLILESASTNQTSMYLCASSYRFLRTGGLAKNIQYFGAGTRLSVL.

The rearrangement joins TRBV28 to TRBJ1-5, with a tentative D call TRBD1 (6 bases). The CDR3 consists of 13 residues. CDR1 and CDR2 (germline): MDHEN, SYDVKM. V lost 9 bases and J 7 bases, leaving 16 bases between the germline ends. The CDR3 nucleotides are TGTGCCAGTAGGAGACAGGTTGGACAGCCCCAGCATTTT. It codes for CASRRQVGQPQHF.

J is TRBJ2-7 and V is TRBV10-1, with 12 nucleotides matching TRBD1. This CDR3 contains 16 residues. V lost 6 bases, J lost 3 bases, and 9 bases stayed unmatched. The germline CDR1 and CDR2 sequences are WNHNN and SYGVQD (reference sequence). CDR3 bases: TGCGCCAGCAGCTATAGCCGGGACAGGGGGCTCTACGAGCAGTACTTC. Translating gives CASSYSRDRGLYEQYF.

This clone occurred once. The CDR3 is CASSVRGSGGVHEQFF. The CDR3 bases are TGTGCCAGCAGCGTTAGGGGATCGGGAGGAGTCCATGAGCAGTTCTTC. V is TRBV9 and J is TRBJ2-1; 7 bases match TRBD2. CDR3 size: 16 residues. The ends lost 2 bases at V and 8 bases at J; junction bases unmatched: 13. Looked up from germline, CDR1 is SGDLS and CDR2 is YYNGEE. Looking up the rest from reference TRBV9 and TRBJ2-1 gives the full variable domain: DSGVTQTPKHLITATGQRVTLRCSPRSGDLSVYWYQQSLDQGLQFLIQYYNGEERAKGNILERFSAQQFPDLHSELNLSSLELGDSALYFCASSVRGSGGVHEQFFGPGTRLTVL.

V is TRBV6-1 and J is TRBJ1-2, with D hard to call. V lost 4 bases to trimming and J lost 1 base, with 10 bases between them. CDR3 length: 14 amino acids. CDR1 and CDR2 from the germline V gene are MNHNS and SASEGT. This CDR3 is CASSAALGNYGYTF. CDR3 in DNA: TGTGCCAGCAGTGCGGCCTTGGGTAACTATGGCTACACCTTC.

V gene TRBV15 combines with J gene TRBJ2-3; TRBD1 matches 8 bases. The CDR3 totals 16 residues. CDR1 is LNHNV, CDR2 YYDKDF, per germline (reference sequence). The V and J ends lost 5 bases and 6 bases, in that order; junction bases with no gene match: 13. CDR3 region: CATSGLRTGPLDTQYF. CDR3 nucleotides: TGTGCCACCAGCGGACTAAGGACAGGGCCCTTGGATACGCAGTATTTT.

This chain links TRBV11-1 with TRBJ2-3, with D maybe TRBD2 (5 bases). This CDR3 is 17 amino acids long. Trimming took 5 bases from V and 2 from J, leaving 20 bases between them. CDR1 and CDR2 (germline): SGHAT, FQDESV (reference sequence). The CDR3 sequence: CASSPHLGGAATDTQYF. As DNA, the CDR3 is TGTGCCAGCAGCCCGCATCTAGGAGGTGCGGCCACAGATACGCAGTATTTT.

The rearrangement links TRBV11-2 to TRBJ2-1; 11 bases line up with TRBD2. V was pared by 5 bases and J by 7 bases, with 7 bases of the junction left unmatched. From germline, CDR1 is SGHAT and CDR2 FQNNGV. This CDR3 region has 15 residues. The CDR3 DNA reads as TGTGCCAGCAGCGCTCGACTAGCGGGAAGTAATGAGCAGTTCTTC. It codes for CASSARLAGSNEQFF.

The CDR3 region is CASRLTGLHTEAFF. In nucleotides, the CDR3 is TGTGCCAGCAGATTAACAGGGCTGCACACTGAAGCTTTCTTT. The V and J genes are TRBV6-5 and TRBJ1-1; D perhaps matches TRBD1 (6 bases). This CDR3 has 14 amino acids. Trimming pared 6 bases from V and 3 bases from J, leaving 14 bases between. Germline values: CDR1 MNHEY, CDR2 SVGAGI.

The chain is built from TRBV7-3 and TRBJ2-7, with D perhaps matching TRBD1 or TRBD2 (6 bases each). There are 15 residues in the CDR3. The V and J ends lost 5 bases and 3 bases respectively, with 17 bases between them. Germline loops: CDR1 SGHTA, CDR2 FQGTGA. The CDR3 bases are TGTGCCAGCAGCCACAGGGCGGGACCTGGCTACGAGCAGTACTTC. This sequence encodes CASSHRAGPGYEQYF. The complete variable domain, with remaining parts taken from reference TRBV7-3 and TRBJ2-7, reads GAGVSQTPSNKVTEKGKYVELRCDPISGHTALYWYRQSLGQGPEFLIYFQGTGAADDSGLPNDRFFAVRPEGSVSTLKIQRTERGDSAVYLCASSHRAGPGYEQYFGPGTRLTVT.